This T cell receptor beta chain was found in a study of cytomegalovirus exposure and HLA in healthy donors. V was pared by 0 bases and J by 8 bases, with 17 bases between. Germline CDR1 SGDLS, CDR2 YYNGEE. The CDR3 totals 15 residues. Findings of the study overall: As a later analysis showed, a missense DCLRE1C variant was linked to trimming of TCR beta V- and J-genes. Immune exposure information comprised only CMV serostatus. One later analysis reportedly identified an Asian-associated ancestry cluster that showed fewer N-insertions than the roughly 640-donor mean.

Concerning this clone itself: Its target is unknown.

Primers: 60 Vbeta forward and 13 Jbeta reverse. Using immunoSEQ multiplex PCR, the repertoire was profiled, and TCRdb retains in-frame clones only, with some absent. The sample contains roughly 150,000 clones, 60% to 85% of which appear only once. The sequence came from a man aged 45 to 65 in good health and CMV-seropositive. The rearrangement uses TRBV9 and TRBJ1-2; weak D call: TRBD1 (5 bases). Sequencing was carried out using PBMCs. The CDR3 DNA is TGTGCCAGCAGCGTAGGGGGGGGGACCTTCGTGGGCTACACCTTC. It encodes CASSVGGGTFVGYTF.